This T cell receptor (beta chain) was sequenced for a study of identical twins (dated by TCRdb to the mid-2010s). With regard to the full study: The study deep-sequenced TCR alpha and beta repertoires from monozygotic twins, unrelated adults of various ages and cord blood to test whether fetal clonotypes persist. To rule out contamination, replicate twin experiments were performed at different times with different library preparation protocols. General study outcomes and caveats: Invariant T cells such as MAIT and iNKT could partly confound zero-insertion analyses, though diverse VJ usage argued against this for most clonotypes. Because the same donors could not be followed over many years, conclusions were based on cross-sectional statistical analysis. In monozygotic twins, recombination models systematically underestimated out-of-frame TCR alpha sharing, but the models matched the sharing seen between unrelated individuals. Compared with coincidental sharing between unrelated individuals, an excess of low generation-probability sequences was observed among out-of-frame TCR alpha sequences shared between twins. Excess twin sharing in beta out-of-frame sequences was weaker because fewer shared sequences lowered the signal-to-noise ratio. Fewer insertions were carried by abundant cord blood beta clonotypes, a similar but weaker trend appeared in young adult naive repertoires, and no such trend appeared in memory repertoires.

For this clonotype: Its recognized antigen is unknown. Base-call qualities are not available, and no considerably larger clone is one nucleotide away.

The method behind the library was 5' RACE. The sequencing machine was an Illumina HiSeq 2000. Template switching introduced a universal primer binding site; the final cDNA contained a unique molecular identifier, enabling accurate counting of TCR cDNA molecules. First-strand cDNA for TCR alpha and beta chains was synthesized from specific primers in the conserved constant-segment region. To control for contamination, each cDNA library was double barcoded with a SMART-Mk sample barcode plus Illumina barcodes. TruSeq adapter sequences along with Illumina sample barcodes were introduced in two successive PCR steps. The Illumina HiSeq platform was used with custom primers to sequence TCR alpha and beta cDNA libraries. The published analysis was carried out like this. Unique molecular identifiers were extracted from raw reads with MiGEC, and CDR3 positions were determined with MiXCR. Recombination models were inferred per individual with the repgenHMM and IGoR tools using an EM algorithm. The tcR package in R was used for shared clonotype analysis, with sharing normalized by the product of cloneset sizes. Out-of-frame nonproductive sequences were analyzed to study raw recombination free of thymic and clonal selection effects. TCRdb's own reprocessing of the public reads used fastp at Q25 and MiXCR and kept productive beta chains. Entries that share a CDR3 protein sequence are merged under the most common genes and DNA. The V and J calls here are based on TCRdb, not the publication. This sample comprises some 570,000 distinct CDR3 sequences, under 25% of them detected only once. Approximately 0.5% of the sample lies in the top ten.

Trimming takes 4 bases off V and 8 bases off J; junction bases not matched to a gene: 9. Counted from cysteine to phenylalanine, this CDR3 has 14 amino acids. The sequence is cut down to CDR3 DNA, 42 bases in frame from base 1. Via the germline V gene, CDR1 is SQVTM and CDR2 ANQGSEA. Every donor in the study was a healthy Caucasian. The twin cohort consisted of three pairs of female monozygotic twins, all aged about 18 to 29 years. CD4+ and CD8+ T cell populations were isolated with positive isolation kits from Invitrogen. This sample also belongs to another study, concerning yellow fever vaccine responses in identical twins. From the second report: According to the authors, in identical twins the way T cells responded to vaccination appeared partly convergent and partly personalized. In identical twins, the study followed T cell clones that responded to the vaccine with precision.

The TCR comes from a woman younger than 30 in good health. The sequencing sample was made of CD4+ T cells sorted from blood. In this chain, TRBV29-1 is recombined with TRBJ2-1, and 9 junction bases match TRBD2. Read as DNA, the sequence is TGCAGCGTTGGGGTCCTAGCGGGAATCTATGAGCAGTTCTTC. Its coded protein is CSVGVLAGIYEQFF.